This TCR beta chain comes out of a study of blood T cell repertoires in COVID-19. Looking at the study overall: Italy, Spain and the United States were the sources of the convalescent and acute COVID-19 samples. Sample material is recorded as cDNA or gDNA derived from T cells, B-cell-depleted T cells, or PBMCs.

The CDR3 sequence is 15 residues long. Germline loops: CDR1 LNHNV, CDR2 YYDKDF (reference sequence). Trimming removed 0 bases from V and 5 bases from J; junction bases left unmatched: 3. Per the original data handling: Nucleated cell counts were estimated from reference gene primer amplification. Assay used: immunoSEQ multiplex PCR; TCRdb lists only in-frame clones, some missing. V and J calls and clone size are copied from that table; D and trimming were computed from the DNA. Of more than 95,000 clones listed, 70% to 75% are singletons. The sequenced sample was peripheral blood. The chain carries TRBV15 and TRBJ2-5; the match to TRBD1 covers 10 bases. The receptor was isolated from a man aged 55 to 69 with acute or convalescent COVID-19. The DNA of the CDR3 is TGTGCCACCAGCAGAGAAGGGGGACAGGGGGAGACCCAGTACTTC. Its translation is CATSREGGQGETQYF. The variable domain in full, completed from reference TRBV15 and TRBJ2-5, reads DAMVIQNPRYQVTQFGKPVTLSCSQTLNHNVMYWYQQKSSQAPKLLFHYYDKDFNNEADTPDNFQSRRPNTSFCFLDIRSPGLGDTAMYLCATSREGGQGETQYFGPGTRLLVL.